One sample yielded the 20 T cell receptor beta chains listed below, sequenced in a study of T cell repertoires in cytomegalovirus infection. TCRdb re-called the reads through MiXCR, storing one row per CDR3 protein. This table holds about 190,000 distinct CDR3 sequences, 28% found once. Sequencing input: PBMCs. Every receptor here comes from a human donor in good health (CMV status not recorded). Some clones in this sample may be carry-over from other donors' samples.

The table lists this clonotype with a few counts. CDR3 nucleotides: TGTGCCAGCAGCTTAGGGTTTGCGGGGGACCGGACAGATACGCAGTATTTT. This encodes CASSLGFAGDRTDTQYF. V and J are TRBV7-2 and TRBJ2-3, with 7 nucleotides matching TRBD2. Germline-derived CDR1 and CDR2 are SGHTA and FQGNSA. The CDR3 covers 17 residues. V was clipped by 1 base and J by 3 bases; unmatched bases: 10.

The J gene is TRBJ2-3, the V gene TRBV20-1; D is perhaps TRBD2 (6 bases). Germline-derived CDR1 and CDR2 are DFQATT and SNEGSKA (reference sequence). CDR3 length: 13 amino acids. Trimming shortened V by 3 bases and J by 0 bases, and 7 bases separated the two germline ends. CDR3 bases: TGCAGTGCTAGCGGGACTAGCACAGATACGCAGTATTTT. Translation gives CSASGTSTDTQYF.

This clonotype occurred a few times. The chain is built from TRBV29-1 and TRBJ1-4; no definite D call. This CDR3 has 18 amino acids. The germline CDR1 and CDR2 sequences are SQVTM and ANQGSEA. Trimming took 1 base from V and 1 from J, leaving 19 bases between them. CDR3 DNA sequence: TGCAGCGTTGAAGGGGTCGGTGGACGACGAGGAACTAATGAAAAACTGTTTTTT. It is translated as CSVEGVGGRRGTNEKLFF.

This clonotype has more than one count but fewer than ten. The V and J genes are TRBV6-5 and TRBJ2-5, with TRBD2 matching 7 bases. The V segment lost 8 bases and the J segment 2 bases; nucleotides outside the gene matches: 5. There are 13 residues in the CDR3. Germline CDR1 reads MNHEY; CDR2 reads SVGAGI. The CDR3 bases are TGTGCCAGCGCTAGCGGACCTCAAGAGACCCAGTACTTC. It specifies CASASGPQETQYF.

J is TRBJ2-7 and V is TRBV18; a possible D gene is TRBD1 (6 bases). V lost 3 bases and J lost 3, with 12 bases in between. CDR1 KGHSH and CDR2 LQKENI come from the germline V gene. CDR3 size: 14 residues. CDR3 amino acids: CASSPAQGDYEQYF. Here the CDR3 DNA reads TGTGCCAGCTCACCGGCACAGGGTGACTACGAGCAGTACTTC.

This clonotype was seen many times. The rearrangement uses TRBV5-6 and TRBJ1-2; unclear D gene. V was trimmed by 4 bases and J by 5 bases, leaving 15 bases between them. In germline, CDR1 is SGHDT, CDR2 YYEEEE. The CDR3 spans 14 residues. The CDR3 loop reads CASSSGDLEYGYTF. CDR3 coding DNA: TGTGCCAGCAGCAGCGGGGATCTAGAATATGGCTACACCTTC.

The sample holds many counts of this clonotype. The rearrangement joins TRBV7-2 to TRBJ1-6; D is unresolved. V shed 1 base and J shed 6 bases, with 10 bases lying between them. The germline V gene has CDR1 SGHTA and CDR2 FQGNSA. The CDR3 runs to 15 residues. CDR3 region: CASSLELGGNSPLHF. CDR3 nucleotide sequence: TGTGCCAGCAGCTTAGAACTGGGAGGTAATTCACCCCTCCACTTT. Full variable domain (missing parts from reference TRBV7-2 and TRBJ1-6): GAGVSQSPSNKVTEKGKDVELRCDPISGHTALYWYRQSLGQGLEFLIYFQGNSAPDKSGLPSDRFSAERTGGSVSTLTIQRTQQEDSAVYLCASSLELGGNSPLHFGNGTRLTVT.

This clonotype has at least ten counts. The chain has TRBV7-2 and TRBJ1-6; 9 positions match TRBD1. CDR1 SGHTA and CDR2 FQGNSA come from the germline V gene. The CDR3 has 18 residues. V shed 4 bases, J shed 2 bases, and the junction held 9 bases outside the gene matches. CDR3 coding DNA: TGTGCCAGCAGCTCAATGGGGACAGGGAAGACCTATAATTCACCCCTCCACTTT. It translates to CASSSMGTGKTYNSPLHF.

Here the CDR3 DNA reads TGTGCCAGCAGTCGACTTACAGGGGGAAGCACTGAAGCTTTCTTT. It translates to CASSRLTGGSTEAFF. The genes are TRBV3-1 and TRBJ1-1; 8 positions match TRBD1. The CDR3 extends over 15 amino acids. Trimming at V came to 6 bases and at J to 4 bases, leaving 10 bases not matched to a gene. CDR1 is LGHDT, CDR2 YNNKEL, per germline (reference sequence).

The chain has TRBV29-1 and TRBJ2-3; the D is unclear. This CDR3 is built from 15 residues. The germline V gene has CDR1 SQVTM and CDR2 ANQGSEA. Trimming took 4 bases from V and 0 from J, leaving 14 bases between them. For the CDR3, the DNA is TGCAGCGTTGCCCTGACAAAAGACAGCACAGATACGCAGTATTTT. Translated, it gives CSVALTKDSTDTQYF.

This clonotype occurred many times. The DNA of the CDR3 is TGTGCCAGCAGCCGGGACAGCAACTATGGCTACACCTTC. As protein: CASSRDSNYGYTF. This rearrangement joins TRBV7-2 to TRBJ1-2; TRBD1 aligns across 7 bases. This CDR3 has 13 residues. Unmatched junction bases numbered 2, after V lost 5 bases and J lost 2 bases. Per the germline V gene, CDR1 is SGHTA and CDR2 is FQGNSA.

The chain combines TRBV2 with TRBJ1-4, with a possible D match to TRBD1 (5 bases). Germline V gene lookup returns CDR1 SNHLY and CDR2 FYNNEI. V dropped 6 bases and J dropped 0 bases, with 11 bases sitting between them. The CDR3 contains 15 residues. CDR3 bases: TGTGCCAGCAGCACCGACAGTGCAACTAATGAAAAACTGTTTTTT. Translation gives CASSTDSATNEKLFF.

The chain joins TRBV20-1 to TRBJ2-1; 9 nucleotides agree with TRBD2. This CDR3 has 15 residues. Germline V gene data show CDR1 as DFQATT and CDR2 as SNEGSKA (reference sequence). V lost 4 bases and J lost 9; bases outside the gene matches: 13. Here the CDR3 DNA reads TGCAGTGCTACCCCTAGCGGGGATTCTTGGAGTGAGCAGTTCTTC. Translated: CSATPSGDSWSEQFF.

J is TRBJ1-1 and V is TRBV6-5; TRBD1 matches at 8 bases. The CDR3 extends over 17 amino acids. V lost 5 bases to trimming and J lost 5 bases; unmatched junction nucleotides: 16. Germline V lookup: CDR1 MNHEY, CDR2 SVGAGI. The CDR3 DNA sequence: TGTGCCAGCAGTCACGTTGCGATGACAGGGGAGTTGACTGAAGCTTTCTTT. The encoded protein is CASSHVAMTGELTEAFF.

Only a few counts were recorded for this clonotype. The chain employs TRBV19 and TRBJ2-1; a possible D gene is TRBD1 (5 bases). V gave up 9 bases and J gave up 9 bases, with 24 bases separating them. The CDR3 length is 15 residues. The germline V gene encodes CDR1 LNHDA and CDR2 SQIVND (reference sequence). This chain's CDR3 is CASRNDRSSLSEQFF. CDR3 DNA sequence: TGTGCCAGCCGCAACGACAGATCCTCTTTGAGTGAGCAGTTCTTC.

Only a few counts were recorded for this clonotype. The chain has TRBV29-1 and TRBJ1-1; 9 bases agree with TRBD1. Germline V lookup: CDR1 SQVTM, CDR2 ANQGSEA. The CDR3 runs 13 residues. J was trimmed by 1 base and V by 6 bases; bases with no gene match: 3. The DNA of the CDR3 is TGCAGCGTCAGGACAGGGGAGAACACTGAAGCTTTCTTT. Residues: CSVRTGENTEAFF.

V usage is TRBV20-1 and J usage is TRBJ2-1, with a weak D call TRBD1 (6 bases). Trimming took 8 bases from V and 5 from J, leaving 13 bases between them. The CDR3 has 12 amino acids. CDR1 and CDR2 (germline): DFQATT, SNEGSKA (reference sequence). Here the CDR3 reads CSPQGLNNEQFF. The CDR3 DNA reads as TGCAGTCCCCAGGGGTTAAACAATGAGCAGTTCTTC.

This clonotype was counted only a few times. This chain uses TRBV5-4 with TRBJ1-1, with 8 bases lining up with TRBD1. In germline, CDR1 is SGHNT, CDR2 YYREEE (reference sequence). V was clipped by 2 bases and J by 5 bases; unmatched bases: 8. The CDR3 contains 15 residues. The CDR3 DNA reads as TGTGCCAGCAGCTTACCACAGGGGGTCGATACTGAAGCTTTCTTT. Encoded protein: CASSLPQGVDTEAFF.

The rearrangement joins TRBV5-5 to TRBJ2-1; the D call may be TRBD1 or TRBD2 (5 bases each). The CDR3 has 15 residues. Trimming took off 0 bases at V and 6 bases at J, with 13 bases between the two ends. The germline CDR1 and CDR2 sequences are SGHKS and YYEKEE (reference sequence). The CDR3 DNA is TGTGCCAGCAGCTTGGGACCAGGGACCTTCAATGAGCAGTTCTTC. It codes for CASSLGPGTFNEQFF.

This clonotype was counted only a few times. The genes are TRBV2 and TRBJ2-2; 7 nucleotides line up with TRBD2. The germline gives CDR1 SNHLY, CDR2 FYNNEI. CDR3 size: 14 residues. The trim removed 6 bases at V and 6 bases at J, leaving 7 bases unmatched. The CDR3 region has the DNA TGTGCCAGCAGCGACGGGGGGATCCCCGGGGAGCTGTTTTTT. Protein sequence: CASSDGGIPGELFF.